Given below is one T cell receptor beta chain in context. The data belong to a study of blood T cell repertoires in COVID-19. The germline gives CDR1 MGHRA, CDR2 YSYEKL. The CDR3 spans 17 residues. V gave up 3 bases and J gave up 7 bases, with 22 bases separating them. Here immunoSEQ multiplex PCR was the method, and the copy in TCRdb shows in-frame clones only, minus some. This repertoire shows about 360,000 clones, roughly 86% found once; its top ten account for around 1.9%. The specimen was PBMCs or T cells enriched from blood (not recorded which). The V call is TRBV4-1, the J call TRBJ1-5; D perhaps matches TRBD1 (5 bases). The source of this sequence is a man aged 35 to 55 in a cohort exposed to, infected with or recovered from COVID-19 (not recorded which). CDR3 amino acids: CASSHSKGEGFRQPQHF. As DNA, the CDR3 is TGCGCCAGCAGCCACTCCAAAGGGGAGGGGTTCCGGCAGCCCCAGCATTTT.